The clone carrying this T cell receptor beta chain was seen repeatedly, ten times or more. The data were taken from a study of T cells in Graves' hyperthyroidism and ophthalmopathy. The CDR3 has 11 residues. The V end lost 7 bases, the J end lost 1 base, and 7 bases lay between the germline ends. From germline, CDR1 is SQVTM and CDR2 ANQGSEA. Authors of the study amplified TCR beta CDR3 regions from RNA transcripts. In the first-round RT-PCR of the TCR CDR3, the HTBI primer set was used. TCRdb processed the multiplex PCR reads anew with MiXCR; each CDR3 protein has one entry. The repertoire holds some 360,000 distinct CDR3 sequences, with approximately 15% as singletons. Graves' hyperthyroidism showing no ophthalmopathy progression within 18 months was considered stable.

The sequenced sample was blood. This receptor was taken from a woman in her sixties with Graves' hyperthyroidism. The chain carries TRBV29-1 and TRBJ1-1; D ambiguous. CDR3 sequence reads: CSGRQNTEAFF. CDR3 sequence (DNA): TGCAGCGGCCGACAGAACACTGAAGCTTTCTTT.